This entry is about one T cell receptor beta chain. The antigen remains undetermined. Only in-frame clones appear in the TCRdb table, and some are missing; sequencing was by immunoSEQ multiplex PCR. The sample holds around 330,000 clones, approximately 74% seen once. There are 15 residues in the CDR3. CDR1 and CDR2 (germline): SGHNT, YYREEE (reference sequence). J lost 4 bases, V lost 2 bases, and 1 base had no gene match. This sample was included in a study of shared clonotypes between healthy human individuals. Findings of the study overall: The study found about 5.1% of naive CD4 clonotypes shared across four donors. Naive subsets generally had larger estimated richness than memory subsets. Sequencing depth was predicted to influence how clonotypes are shared among donors.

The origin of this receptor is a man aged 25-45 years in good health. This chain uses TRBV5-4 with TRBJ2-2, with 11 nucleotides matching TRBD1. The sequenced sample consisted of memory CD4+ T cells sorted from blood. Subset described: CD45RA-negative fraction. The CDR3 nucleotides are TGTGCCAGCAGCTTAGGGACAGGGGGCACCGGGGAGCTGTTTTTT. It translates to CASSLGTGGTGELFF.